The following is a T cell receptor beta chain sequence with its context. Its antigen is unknown. This sample was included in a study of OX40 agonist ivuxolimab in advanced cancers. Looking at the study overall: Three patients, one with hepatocellular carcinoma and two with cutaneous melanoma, responded partially. Study findings and constraints: Patients who responded partially at 0.1-3.0 mg/kg showed clonal expansion ranking among the lowest. Dose levels from 0.1 to 3.0 mg/kg saw CD4+ and CD8+ blood T cells expand clonally by week 6. Antigen specificity was not determined for the expanded peripheral T cells.

Generated by immunoSEQ multiplex PCR, the TCRdb table keeps only in-frame clones and is missing some. The data show roughly 70,000 clones, roughly 86% seen once. This clonotype was obtained from an adult with an advanced solid tumor such as melanoma, head and neck, liver or kidney cancer. Specimen: CD4+ or CD8+ T cells sorted from blood, collected in a trial of the OX40 agonist ivuxolimab.

In DNA form, the CDR3 reads TGTGCCAGTAGCGACCGTTGGGGGGGGATCTCTGGGGCCAACGTCCTGACTTTC. This codes for CASSDRWGGISGANVLTF. The chain links TRBV19 to TRBJ2-6, with TRBD2 matching over 7 bases. This CDR3 is built from 18 residues. The V gene end was trimmed by 6 bases and the J gene end by 0 bases; junction bases not matched to a gene: 11. Per germline, CDR1 LNHDA and CDR2 SQIVND (reference sequence).